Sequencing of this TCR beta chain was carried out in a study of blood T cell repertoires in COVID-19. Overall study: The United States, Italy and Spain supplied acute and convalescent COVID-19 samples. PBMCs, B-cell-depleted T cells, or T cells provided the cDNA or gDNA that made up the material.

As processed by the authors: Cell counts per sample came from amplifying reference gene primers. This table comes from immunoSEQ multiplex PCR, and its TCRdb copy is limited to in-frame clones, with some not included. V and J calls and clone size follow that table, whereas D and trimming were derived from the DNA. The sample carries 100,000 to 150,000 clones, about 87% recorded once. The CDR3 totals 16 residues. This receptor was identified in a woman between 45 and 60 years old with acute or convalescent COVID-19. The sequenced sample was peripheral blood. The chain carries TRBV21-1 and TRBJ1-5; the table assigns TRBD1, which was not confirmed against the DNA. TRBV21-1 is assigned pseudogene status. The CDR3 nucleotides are TGTGCCAGCAGCAAAGGACAGGAGGTCCTTGTTCAGCCCCAGCATTTT. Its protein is CASSKGQEVLVQPQHF.